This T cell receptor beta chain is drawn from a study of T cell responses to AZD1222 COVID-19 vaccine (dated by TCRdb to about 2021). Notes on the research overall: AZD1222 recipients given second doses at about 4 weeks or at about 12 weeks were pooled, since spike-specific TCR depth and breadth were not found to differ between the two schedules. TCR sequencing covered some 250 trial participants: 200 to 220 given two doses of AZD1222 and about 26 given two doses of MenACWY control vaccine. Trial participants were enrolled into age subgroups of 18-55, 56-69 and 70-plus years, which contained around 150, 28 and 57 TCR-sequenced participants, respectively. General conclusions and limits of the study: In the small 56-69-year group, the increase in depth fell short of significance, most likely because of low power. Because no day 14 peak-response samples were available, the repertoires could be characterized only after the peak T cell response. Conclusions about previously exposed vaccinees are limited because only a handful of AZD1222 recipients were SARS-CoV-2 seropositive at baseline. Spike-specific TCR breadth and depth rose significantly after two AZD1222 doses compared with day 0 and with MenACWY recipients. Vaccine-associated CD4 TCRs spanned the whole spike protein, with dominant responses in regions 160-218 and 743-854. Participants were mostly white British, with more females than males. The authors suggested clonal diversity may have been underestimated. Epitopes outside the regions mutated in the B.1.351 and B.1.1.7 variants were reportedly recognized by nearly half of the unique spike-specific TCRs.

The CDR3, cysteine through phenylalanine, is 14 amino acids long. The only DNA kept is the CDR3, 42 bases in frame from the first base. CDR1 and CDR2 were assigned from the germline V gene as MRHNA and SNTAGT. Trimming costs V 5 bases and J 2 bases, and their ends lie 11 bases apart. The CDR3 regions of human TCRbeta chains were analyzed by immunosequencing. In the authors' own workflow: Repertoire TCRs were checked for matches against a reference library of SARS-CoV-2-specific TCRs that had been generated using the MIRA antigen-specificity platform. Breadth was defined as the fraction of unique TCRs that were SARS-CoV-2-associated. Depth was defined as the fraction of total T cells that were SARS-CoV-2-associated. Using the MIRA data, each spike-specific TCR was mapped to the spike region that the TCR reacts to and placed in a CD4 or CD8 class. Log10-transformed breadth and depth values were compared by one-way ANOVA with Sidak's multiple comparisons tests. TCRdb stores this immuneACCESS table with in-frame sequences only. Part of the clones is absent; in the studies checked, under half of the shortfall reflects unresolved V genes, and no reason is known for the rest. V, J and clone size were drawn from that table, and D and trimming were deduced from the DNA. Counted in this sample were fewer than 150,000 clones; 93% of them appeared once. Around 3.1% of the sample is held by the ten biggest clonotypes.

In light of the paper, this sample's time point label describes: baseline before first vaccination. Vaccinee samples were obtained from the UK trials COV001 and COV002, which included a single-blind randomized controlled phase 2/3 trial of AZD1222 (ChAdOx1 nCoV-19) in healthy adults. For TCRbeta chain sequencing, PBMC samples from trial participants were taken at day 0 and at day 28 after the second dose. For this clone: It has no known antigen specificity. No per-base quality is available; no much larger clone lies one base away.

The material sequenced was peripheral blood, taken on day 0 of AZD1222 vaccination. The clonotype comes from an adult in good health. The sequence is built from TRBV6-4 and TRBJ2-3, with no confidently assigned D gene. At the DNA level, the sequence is TGTGCCAGCAGTACTGGGAACCACACAGATACGCAGTATTTT. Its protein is CASSTGNHTDTQYF.